The 8 T cell receptor beta chains presented below share a single source sample, sequenced in a study of blood T cells in healthy people across ages (dated by TCRdb to the mid-2010s). Receptor libraries were prepared by 5' RACE. The sequencing machine was an Illumina HiSeq 2500. A second PCR of about 6 to 11 cycles was performed with a sample-barcoded 5' primer and a J-beta primer mix. TCRdb trimmed public reads at Q25 via fastp, called clones via MiXCR and kept in-frame beta chains. Each CDR3 protein appears once, grouped with its most common genes and DNA. This sample comprises 700,000 to 850,000 distinct CDR3 sequences, around 34% of them detected only once. The leading ten clones occupy 10% to 15% of the sample. Sequenced: blood. The receptors here all came from a man younger than 35 in good health.

In its sample, this clonotype was seen once. This rearrangement joins TRBV5-1 to TRBJ1-6; D remains unclear. The length of the CDR3 is 15 residues. The germline V gene has CDR1 SGHRS and CDR2 YFSETQ. With 0 bases removed from V and 10 bases from J, the gap between germline ends came to 14 bases. The CDR3 is CASSLDPAGGSPLHF. In DNA, the CDR3 is TGCGCCAGCAGCTTGGACCCGGCGGGCGGGTCACCCCTCCACTTT. Full variable domain (rest looked up from reference TRBV5-1 and TRBJ1-6): KAGVTQTPRYLIKTRGQQVTLSCSPISGHRSVSWYQQTPGQGLQFLFEYFSETQRNKGNFPGRFSGRQFSNSRSEMNVSTLELGDSALYLCASSLDPAGGSPLHFGNGTRLTVT.

This clonotype has only a few counts. V gene TRBV5-1 combines with J gene TRBJ1-3; no clear D gene. The germline V gene has CDR1 SGHRS and CDR2 YFSETQ. The CDR3 loop spans 16 amino acids. The V and J ends lost 4 bases and 0 bases respectively, with 14 bases between them. The CDR3 protein is CASSTDLTGSGNTIYF. The DNA for the CDR3 is TGCGCCAGCAGCACGGACTTAACCGGCTCTGGAAACACCATATATTTT.

The chain combines TRBV15 with TRBJ1-2; D is uncertain. V was clipped by 0 bases and J by 7 bases, with 6 bases between them. The CDR3 has 12 residues. Germline V gives CDR1 LNHNV, CDR2 YYDKDF (reference sequence). CDR3 DNA: TGTGCCACCAGCAGAGATAGGGTTGGCTACACCTTC. This sequence encodes CATSRDRVGYTF.

There are a few counts of this clonotype. This rearrangement joins TRBV4-1 to TRBJ2-3; D might be TRBD1 (6 bases). This CDR3 has 18 amino acids. Germline assignment: CDR1 MGHRA and CDR2 YSYEKL. Between the trimmed V and J ends, which lost 4 bases and 0 bases, there was a span of 20 bases. This chain's CDR3 is CASSPTLGGHSSTDTQYF. CDR3 nucleotide sequence: TGCGCCAGCAGCCCTACCCTAGGGGGACATTCTAGCACAGATACGCAGTATTTT.

In this sample, this clonotype turned up a few times. This rearrangement joins TRBV20-1 to TRBJ1-5; D may be TRBD1 (5 bases). Trimming removed 5 bases from V and 2 bases from J, with 16 bases in between. The CDR3 sequence is 15 residues long. Germline values: CDR1 DFQATT, CDR2 SNEGSKA (reference sequence). Written as DNA, the CDR3 is TGCAGTGCTTCCCAAGGGGTTTACGGCAATCAGCCCCAGCATTTT. This encodes CSASQGVYGNQPQHF.

This clonotype has only a few counts. The chain recombines TRBV20-1 with TRBJ2-3; 9 positions match TRBD2. The germline gives CDR1 DFQATT, CDR2 SNEGSKA (reference sequence). V trimming: 6 bases; J trimming: 4 bases; junction bases outside the gene matches: 14. The length of the CDR3 is 16 residues. The CDR3 nucleotides are TGCAGTGCCCGAGGCCGGGTAGCGGGGGCGTCAGATACGCAGTATTTT. Translation gives CSARGRVAGASDTQYF.

This clonotype was seen a few times. The rearrangement uses TRBV6-5 and TRBJ1-6, with 7 bases aligning to TRBD1. The length of the CDR3 is 13 residues. Germline assignment: CDR1 MNHEY and CDR2 SVGAGI. Losses at the gene ends were 10 bases for V and 10 bases for J; bases not matched to a gene: 10. CDR3: CATSFGTVSPLHF. In DNA form, the CDR3 reads TGTGCCACCTCCTTCGGGACAGTCTCACCCCTCCACTTT.

Ten or more counts support this clonotype. CDR3 in DNA: TGTGCCAGCAGCAAGCCCCTCCAGGGGGCATTAACCTACGAGCAGTACTTC. This translates into CASSKPLQGALTYEQYF. This sequence joins TRBV21-1 and TRBJ2-7; TRBD1, as called in the table, went unchecked against the DNA. TRBV21-1 is recorded as a pseudogene. The CDR3 covers 17 residues.